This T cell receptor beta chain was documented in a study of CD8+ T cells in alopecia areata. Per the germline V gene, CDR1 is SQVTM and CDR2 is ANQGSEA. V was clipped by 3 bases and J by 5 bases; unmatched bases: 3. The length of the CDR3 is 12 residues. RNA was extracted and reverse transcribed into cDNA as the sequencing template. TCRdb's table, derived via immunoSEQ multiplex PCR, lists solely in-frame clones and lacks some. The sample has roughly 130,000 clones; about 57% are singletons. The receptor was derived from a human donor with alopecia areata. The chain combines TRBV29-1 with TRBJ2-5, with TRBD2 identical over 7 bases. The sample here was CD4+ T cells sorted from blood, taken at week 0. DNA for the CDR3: TGCAGCGTTGAGCTCGGGGGGGAGACCCAGTACTTC. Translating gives CSVELGGETQYF. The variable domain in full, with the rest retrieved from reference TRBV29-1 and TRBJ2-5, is SAVISQKPSRDICQRGTSLTIQCQVDSQVTMMFWYRQQPGQSLTLIATANQGSEATYESGFVIDKFPISRPNLTFSTLTVSNMSPEDSSIYLCSVELGGETQYFGPGTRLLVL.